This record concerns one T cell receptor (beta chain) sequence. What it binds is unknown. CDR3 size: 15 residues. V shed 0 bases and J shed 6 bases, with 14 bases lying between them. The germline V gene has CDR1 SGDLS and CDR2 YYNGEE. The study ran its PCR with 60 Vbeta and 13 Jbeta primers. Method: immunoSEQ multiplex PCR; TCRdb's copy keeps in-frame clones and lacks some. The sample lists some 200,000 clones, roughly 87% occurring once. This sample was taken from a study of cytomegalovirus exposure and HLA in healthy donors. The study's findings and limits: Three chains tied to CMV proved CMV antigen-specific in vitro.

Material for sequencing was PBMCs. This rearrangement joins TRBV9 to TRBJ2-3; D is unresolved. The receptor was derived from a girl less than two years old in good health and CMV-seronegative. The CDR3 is CASSVDGGTWDTQYF. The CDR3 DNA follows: TGTGCCAGCAGCGTAGATGGCGGAACGTGGGATACGCAGTATTTT.